The 12 T cell receptor beta chains below all came from one sample that was sequenced in a study of vaccination effects on CD4 cells after COVID-19. Using immunoSEQ multiplex PCR, the repertoire was profiled, and TCRdb retains in-frame clones only, with some absent. Of 20,000 to 25,000 clones listed, roughly 76% were seen once; the top ten hold 9.1%. Antigen-specific CD4+ T cells were first expanded with viral peptide pools by the ViraFEST assay and only then sequenced. Cells that had been cultured for less than eleven days were the source of isolated CD4+ T cells. All study participants received two doses of BNT162b2 or mRNA-1273 vaccine. These receptors are not linked to any known antigen. The material sequenced was CD4+ T cells from PBMCs cultured with HCoV-229E spike peptides, taken after COVID-19 vaccination. All receptors come from a human donor who received a COVID-19 vaccine.

The rearrangement joins TRBV24-1 to TRBJ1-2; D possibly corresponds to TRBD1 (5 bases). V shed 3 bases and J shed 4 bases, with 5 bases lying between them. CDR3 size: 12 residues. Germline CDR1 reads KGHDR; CDR2 reads SFDVKD. DNA of the CDR3: TGTGCCACCAGTGATGACAGCTATGGCTACACCTTC. Translating gives CATSDDSYGYTF.

The CDR3 here is CASSQLDRPGYGYTF. Written as DNA, the CDR3 is TGTGCCAGCAGCCAACTCGACAGGCCGGGCTATGGCTACACCTTC. The chain combines TRBV3-1 (or the pseudogene TRBV3-2) with TRBJ1-2; possibly TRBD1 for D (6 bases). The CDR3 consists of 15 residues. Germline CDR1 LGHDT, CDR2 YNNKEL (reference sequence). Trimming shortened V by 2 bases and J by 4 bases, and 14 bases separated the two germline ends.

This chain connects TRBV7-8 to TRBJ1-1; 10 bases map to TRBD1. The CDR3 totals 14 residues. V trimming: 6 bases; J trimming: 7 bases; junction bases outside the gene matches: 8. Looked up from germline, CDR1 is SGHVS and CDR2 is FQNEAQ. The CDR3 region has the DNA TGTGCCAGCAGTCAGCCGGGACAGGGGAATGAAGCTTTCTTT. Translating it yields CASSQPGQGNEAFF.

The chain is built from TRBV19 and TRBJ1-5; maybe TRBD1 (5 bases). The germline gives CDR1 LNHDA, CDR2 SQIVND (reference sequence). CDR3 length: 13 residues. With 3 bases removed from V and 5 bases from J, the gap between germline ends came to 8 bases. The CDR3 DNA sequence: TGTGCCAGTAGTATCATCAGGGATCAGCCCCAGCATTTT. This codes for CASSIIRDQPQHF.

The chain couples TRBV7-9 to TRBJ1-1, with D possibly TRBD1 on 5 matching bases. This CDR3 region has 13 residues. Looked up from germline, CDR1 is SEHNR and CDR2 is FQNEAQ (reference sequence). The ends were cut back, 7 bases at V and 1 base at J, with 10 bases in the middle. CDR3 protein: CASTKQENTEAFF. The CDR3 coding sequence is TGTGCCAGCACCAAACAGGAGAACACTGAAGCTTTCTTT.

The J gene is TRBJ2-2, the V gene TRBV5-1; 8 positions match TRBD1. Germline V gives CDR1 SGHRS, CDR2 YFSETQ. This CDR3 is 15 amino acids long. Trimming cost V 4 bases and J 4 bases; bases outside gene matches: 6. The CDR3 DNA sequence: TGCGCCAGCAGCCAAGGACAGGGACCCACCGGGGAGCTGTTTTTT. Residues: CASSQGQGPTGELFF.

The chain has TRBV5-5 and TRBJ1-1; unclear D gene. Trimming removed 1 base at V and 1 base at J, with 5 bases between. Germline V gives CDR1 SGHKS, CDR2 YYEKEE (reference sequence). The CDR3 spans 13 residues. The chain's CDR3 is CASSLLPNTEAFF. As DNA, the CDR3 is TGTGCCAGCAGCTTGTTGCCGAACACTGAAGCTTTCTTT.

This chain uses TRBV19 with TRBJ1-2; D is unresolved. V dropped 5 bases and J dropped 2 bases, with 9 bases sitting between them. From germline, CDR1 is LNHDA and CDR2 SQIVND (reference sequence). The CDR3 covers 13 residues. In nucleotides, the CDR3 is TGTGCCAGTAGTCCTGAGGAAAACTATGGCTACACCTTC. As protein: CASSPEENYGYTF.

The chain combines TRBV5-1 with TRBJ2-4, with 9 positions matching TRBD2. The length of the CDR3 is 15 residues. Per germline, CDR1 SGHRS and CDR2 YFSETQ. V was clipped by 4 bases and J by 5 bases; unmatched bases: 7. CDR3 sequence: CASSPLTSGENIQYF. CDR3 nucleotides: TGCGCCAGCAGCCCTTTGACTAGCGGCGAAAACATTCAGTACTTC. Supplemented by reference TRBV5-1 and TRBJ2-4, the full variable domain reads KAGVTQTPRYLIKTRGQQVTLSCSPISGHRSVSWYQQTPGQGLQFLFEYFSETQRNKGNFPGRFSGRQFSNSRSEMNVSTLELGDSALYLCASSPLTSGENIQYFGAGTRLSVL.

V is TRBV27 and J is TRBJ1-5; TRBD1 might be the D (6 bases). Per the germline V gene, CDR1 is MNHEY and CDR2 is SMNVEV (reference sequence). Trimming took off 5 bases at V and 6 bases at J, with 17 bases between the two ends. The CDR3 totals 15 residues. CDR3 protein: CASSEVGRGRQPQHF. The CDR3 DNA reads as TGTGCCAGCAGTGAAGTGGGCAGGGGTCGTCAGCCCCAGCATTTT.

This clone was seen once. The chain joins TRBV7-2 to TRBJ1-1; the D gene is possibly TRBD1 (6 bases). V shed 3 bases and J shed 6 bases, with 14 bases lying between them. This CDR3 contains 14 residues. Germline V gene sequence: CDR1 SGHTA, CDR2 FQGNSA. DNA for the CDR3: TGTGCCAGCAGCTTGGTAGGGGGGAGGGCTGAAGCTTTCTTT. Protein: CASSLVGGRAEAFF.

The chain is built from TRBV6-6 and TRBJ2-7; D is uncertain. The CDR3 totals 15 residues. V lost 5 bases, J lost 2 bases, and 16 bases lay in between. Germline CDR1 reads MNHNY; CDR2 reads SVGAGI (reference sequence). The CDR3 protein is CASSPAGYGAYEQYF. CDR3 DNA sequence: TGTGCCAGCAGTCCGGCCGGATATGGGGCCTACGAGCAGTACTTC.